The 23 T cell receptor beta chains below all came from one sample that was sequenced in a study of OX40 agonist ivuxolimab in advanced cancers. Here immunoSEQ multiplex PCR was the method, and the copy in TCRdb shows in-frame clones only, minus some. The sample has approximately 58,000 clones; roughly 82% are singletons. Sequenced here: CD4+ or CD8+ T cells sorted from blood, sampled in a trial of the OX40 agonist ivuxolimab. The receptors were gathered from an adult with an advanced solid tumor such as melanoma, head and neck, liver or kidney cancer.

As DNA, the CDR3 is TGTGCCAGCTCGCTCGGTCATTTGAACACTGAAGCTTTCTTT. As protein: CASSLGHLNTEAFF. The chain carries TRBV18 and TRBJ1-1; D remains unclear. Between the trimmed V and J ends, which lost 6 bases and 0 bases, there was a span of 11 bases. From germline, CDR1 is KGHSH and CDR2 LQKENI. The CDR3 sequence is 14 residues long.

The chain couples TRBV5-1 to TRBJ2-2; 7 nucleotides match TRBD1. This CDR3 is 15 amino acids long. The germline CDR1 and CDR2 sequences are SGHRS and YFSETQ. V lost 4 bases to trimming and J lost 5 bases; unmatched junction nucleotides: 8. The CDR3 coding sequence is TGCGCCAGCAGCGAGAGACAGGGAAAGACCGGGGAGCTGTTTTTT. It is translated as CASSERQGKTGELFF.

This chain uses TRBV28 with TRBJ2-1; D gene unclear. V gave up 3 bases and J gave up 12 bases, with 12 bases separating them. The CDR3 runs 12 residues. The germline CDR1 and CDR2 sequences are MDHEN and SYDVKM. CDR3 region: CASSFTSVAQFF. In nucleotides, the CDR3 is TGTGCCAGCAGTTTCACCTCGGTAGCGCAGTTCTTC.

The chain carries TRBV7-2 and TRBJ2-7, with a possible D match to TRBD1 (6 bases). The CDR3 loop spans 14 amino acids. Germline V gene sequence: CDR1 SGHTA, CDR2 FQGNSA. Trimming took 7 bases from V and 2 from J, leaving 15 bases between them. CDR3 nucleotides: TGTGCCAGCATGTCAGACAGGCGAGCCTACGAGCAGTACTTC. Its protein is CASMSDRRAYEQYF.

This chain joins TRBV6-5 and TRBJ1-1; 9 bases are a match to TRBD1. V lost 10 bases and J lost 5; bases outside the gene matches: 11. Germline V gene data show CDR1 as MNHEY and CDR2 as SVGAGI. This CDR3 has 14 residues. CDR3 in amino acids: CATGRYRGQTEAFF. CDR3 DNA: TGTGCCACCGGAAGGTACAGGGGGCAAACTGAAGCTTTCTTT.

The chain joins TRBV18 to TRBJ1-5; TRBD1 is a possible D gene (5 bases). Per the germline V gene, CDR1 is KGHSH and CDR2 is LQKENI. The CDR3 contains 15 residues. V lost 6 bases to trimming and J lost 6 bases, with 18 bases between them. CDR3 residues: CASSSTVGVPQPQHF. In DNA, the CDR3 is TGTGCCAGCTCCTCAACTGTAGGGGTACCTCAGCCCCAGCATTTT. The full variable domain, with the rest looked up from reference TRBV18 and TRBJ1-5, is NAGVMQNPRHLVRRRGQEARLRCSPMKGHSHVYWYRQLPEEGLKFMVYLQKENIIDESGMPKERFSAEFPKEGPSILRIQQVVRGDSAAYFCASSSTVGVPQPQHFGDGTRLSIL.

Worth noting for this clone: Germline and junction disagree at one end, which may indicate a read error. V usage is TRBV19 and J usage is TRBJ1-6; D uncertain. This CDR3 comprises 17 residues. Germline V gene sequence: CDR1 LNHDA, CDR2 SQIVND (reference sequence). The CDR3 here is CASSLDGFSSYNSPLHF. The DNA of the CDR3 is TGTGCCAGTAGTTTAGACGGTTTCAGCTCCTATAATTCACCCCTCCACTTT.

The chain carries TRBV9 and TRBJ2-7; a possible D gene is TRBD1 (6 bases). The length of the CDR3 is 16 residues. Looked up from germline, CDR1 is SGDLS and CDR2 is YYNGEE. V shed 4 bases and J shed 1 base, with 18 bases lying between them. The CDR3 DNA follows: TGTGCCAGCAGCCCAACCGGACAGCTTCGATCCTACGAGCAGTACTTC. Amino acids: CASSPTGQLRSYEQYF.

The chain has TRBV5-1 and TRBJ1-6, with a weak D call TRBD1 (6 bases). Germline CDR1 and CDR2: SGHRS and YFSETQ. There are 18 residues in the CDR3. With 0 bases removed from V and 0 bases from J, the gap between germline ends came to 13 bases. This chain's CDR3 is CASSLEGGVSSYNSPLHF. CDR3 nucleotides: TGCGCCAGCAGCTTGGAAGGGGGGGTGAGCTCCTATAATTCACCCCTCCACTTT.

The chain joins TRBV2 to TRBJ1-2; 7 nucleotides align to TRBD1. The trim removed 4 bases at V and 4 bases at J, leaving 3 bases unmatched. CDR1 and CDR2 from the germline V gene are SNHLY and FYNNEI. The CDR3 totals 13 residues. Here the CDR3 reads CASSAGTVYGYTF. CDR3 coding DNA: TGTGCCAGCAGTGCCGGGACAGTCTATGGCTACACCTTC.

CDR3 sequence: CASSRGTEDYGYTF. Here the CDR3 DNA reads TGTGCCAGCTCACGAGGGACAGAAGACTATGGCTACACCTTC. This sequence joins TRBV18 and TRBJ1-2, with TRBD1 matching over 7 bases. The CDR3 is made up of 14 amino acids. Germline V gene data show CDR1 as KGHSH and CDR2 as LQKENI. V lost 4 bases, J lost 3 bases, and 5 bases stayed unmatched.

J is TRBJ2-7 and V is TRBV11-3, with D possibly TRBD2 on 5 matching bases. CDR3 length: 13 residues. The V gene lost 2 bases and the J gene lost 7 bases, with 12 bases spanning the gap. Germline V gene data show CDR1 as SGHNT and CDR2 as YENEEA. CDR3 residues: CASSLWESREQYF. CDR3 bases: TGTGCCAGCAGCTTATGGGAGAGCCGGGAGCAGTACTTC.

CDR3 region: CASSLETHRSSTDTQYF. The CDR3 nucleotides are TGTGCCAGCAGCTTGGAGACCCACCGGTCTAGCACAGATACGCAGTATTTT. The V call is TRBV5-6, the J call TRBJ2-3, with D uncertain. The V gene lost 0 bases and the J gene lost 0 bases, with 14 bases spanning the gap. This CDR3 spans 17 amino acids. In germline, CDR1 is SGHDT, CDR2 YYEEEE.

The rearrangement uses TRBV6-1 and TRBJ1-2, with D tentatively TRBD1 (6 bases). V was cut by 2 bases and J by 5 bases, with 9 bases left in between. The germline gives CDR1 MNHNS, CDR2 SASEGT. The CDR3 loop spans 13 amino acids. CDR3 DNA: TGTGCCAGCAGTGAAAGGGGGGGTTATGGCTACACCTTC. Translation gives CASSERGGYGYTF.

J is TRBJ1-1 and V is TRBV5-8; TRBD1 might be the D (6 bases). Trimming cost V 4 bases and J 7 bases, with 11 bases left between them. Germline V gives CDR1 SGHTS, CDR2 YDEGEE. The CDR3 runs 12 residues. CDR3 DNA sequence: TGTGCCAGCAGCCCCCAGACAGGTGAAGCTTTCTTT. Protein: CASSPQTGEAFF.

This clone appeared once. This rearrangement joins TRBV28 to TRBJ1-1; TRBD1 is a possible D gene (5 bases). Between the trimmed V and J ends, which lost 6 bases and 11 bases, there was a span of 16 bases. This CDR3 has 12 amino acids. CDR1 and CDR2 (germline): MDHEN, SYDVKM. For the CDR3, the DNA is TGTGCCAGCAGAAACCAGGGTACGACGGCTTTCTTT. This codes for CASRNQGTTAFF.

This chain connects TRBV11-3 to TRBJ2-1, with TRBD2 matching 7 bases. Germline CDR1 is SGHNT and CDR2 is YENEEA. The CDR3 contains 15 residues. Trimming at V came to 7 bases and at J to 2 bases, leaving 8 bases not matched to a gene. The CDR3 region is CASTQRAGAYNEQFF. Here the CDR3 DNA reads TGTGCCAGCACCCAGCGGGCGGGGGCCTACAATGAGCAGTTCTTC.

The chain has TRBV15 and TRBJ1-3; D is uncertain. The germline V and J ends were trimmed by 0 bases and 1 base, with 7 bases remaining between them. The V gene's germline CDR1 is LNHNV and CDR2 YYDKDF (reference sequence). The CDR3 covers 15 residues. In DNA form, the CDR3 reads TGTGCCACCAGCAGAGATCCATCTTCTGGAAACACCATATATTTT. It specifies CATSRDPSSGNTIYF.

The V call is TRBV6-6, the J call TRBJ2-1, with 7 positions matching TRBD1. The CDR3 extends over 15 amino acids. In germline, CDR1 is MNHNY, CDR2 SVGAGI (reference sequence). V dropped 7 bases and J dropped 2; count of bases not matched to a gene: 8. The CDR3 region has the DNA TGTGCCAGCACATATCAGGGGGAAGCCTACAATGAGCAGTTCTTC. Amino acids: CASTYQGEAYNEQFF.

A single count supports this clone. V usage is TRBV19 and J usage is TRBJ1-1; D is perhaps TRBD1 (6 bases). V was trimmed by 4 bases and J by 3 bases, leaving 12 bases between them. Germline loops: CDR1 LNHDA, CDR2 SQIVND (reference sequence). This CDR3 has 14 residues. The CDR3 loop is CASSRTGAYTEAFF. Here the CDR3 DNA reads TGTGCCAGTAGTAGAACGGGGGCGTACACTGAAGCTTTCTTT.

This chain links TRBV28 with TRBJ1-1, with a weak D call TRBD1 (6 bases). Germline loops: CDR1 MDHEN, CDR2 SYDVKM. V lost 11 bases to trimming and J lost 6 bases, with 13 bases between them. CDR3 length: 11 residues. The CDR3 nucleotides read TGTGCCCCACGAGGGGGGGCTGAAGCTTTCTTT. The encoded protein is CAPRGGAEAFF.

The chain carries TRBV10-3 and TRBJ2-3; the match to TRBD2 covers 12 bases. The V gene end was trimmed by 4 bases and the J gene end by 0 bases; junction bases not matched to a gene: 11. The CDR3 is made up of 19 amino acids. Germline V gene data show CDR1 as ENHRY and CDR2 as SYGVKD. CDR3 DNA: TGTGCCATCAGTGCCCCACTAGCGGGGGGCTCGAAGAGCACAGATACGCAGTATTTT. It specifies CAISAPLAGGSKSTDTQYF.

V and J are TRBV5-1 and TRBJ2-7, with 8 bases identical to TRBD1. With V trimmed by 0 bases and J by 0 bases, 5 bases remained unmatched. Per the germline V gene, CDR1 is SGHRS and CDR2 is YFSETQ. The CDR3 has 16 amino acids. CDR3 in DNA: TGCGCCAGCAGCTTGGACGACGACAGGGGCTCCTACGAGCAGTACTTC. It specifies CASSLDDDRGSYEQYF. Together with reference TRBV5-1 and TRBJ2-7, the CDR3 gives the full variable domain: KAGVTQTPRYLIKTRGQQVTLSCSPISGHRSVSWYQQTPGQGLQFLFEYFSETQRNKGNFPGRFSGRQFSNSRSEMNVSTLELGDSALYLCASSLDDDRGSYEQYFGPGTRLTVT.